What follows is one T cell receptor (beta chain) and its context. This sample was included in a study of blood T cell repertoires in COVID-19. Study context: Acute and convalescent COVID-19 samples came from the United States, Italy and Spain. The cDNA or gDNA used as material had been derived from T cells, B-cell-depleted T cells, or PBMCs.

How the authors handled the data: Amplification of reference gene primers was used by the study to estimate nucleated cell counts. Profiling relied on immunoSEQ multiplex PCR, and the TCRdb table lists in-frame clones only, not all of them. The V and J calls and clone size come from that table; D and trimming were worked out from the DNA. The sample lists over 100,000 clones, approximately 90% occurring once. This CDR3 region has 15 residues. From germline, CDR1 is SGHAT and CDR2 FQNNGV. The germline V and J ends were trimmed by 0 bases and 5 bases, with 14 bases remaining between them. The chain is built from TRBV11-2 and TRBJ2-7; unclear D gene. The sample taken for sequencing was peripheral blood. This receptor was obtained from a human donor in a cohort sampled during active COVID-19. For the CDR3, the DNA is TGTGCCAGCAGCTTAGACCGCCCCCGCACTCACGAGCAGTACTTC. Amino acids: CASSLDRPRTHEQYF.